This TCR beta chain was retrieved from a study of OX40 agonist ivuxolimab in advanced cancers. Sequencing used immunoSEQ multiplex PCR; TCRdb keeps in-frame clones, though not all of them. The repertoire includes roughly 79,000 clones, about 85% of them detected once, and around a sixth sits in the top ten. J was trimmed by 7 bases and V by 4 bases; bases with no gene match: 8. This CDR3 region has 16 residues. Germline assignment: CDR1 MNHNS and CDR2 SASEGT. A word on this clone: Other DNA variants within this sample encode the same CDR3.

V gene TRBV6-1 combines with J gene TRBJ2-1, with 12 bases identical to TRBD2. The sequences come from CD4+ or CD8+ T cells sorted from blood, collected in a trial of the OX40 agonist ivuxolimab. The TCR originated in an adult with an advanced solid tumor such as melanoma, head and neck, liver or kidney cancer. The CDR3 region is CASSVPSGRGDNEQFF. The CDR3 DNA follows: TGTGCCAGCAGTGTACCTAGCGGGAGGGGCGATAATGAGCAGTTCTTC.